This T cell receptor beta chain was recovered during a study of blood T cell repertoires in COVID-19. At the level of the study: From the United States, Italy and Spain came samples of acute and convalescent COVID-19. T cells, B-cell-depleted T cells, or PBMCs provided the cDNA or gDNA that served as material.

This clone has a single count. Clones were sequenced by immunoSEQ multiplex PCR, and TCRdb holds only the in-frame ones, with some missing. The repertoire holds around 140,000 clones, with 80% to 90% as singletons. Source material: peripheral blood. This TCR was sampled from a woman between 45 and 65 years old with acute or convalescent COVID-19.

The CDR3 loop is CASSKFMNTEAFF. CDR3 DNA sequence: TGTGCCAGCAGCAAATTCATGAACACTGAAGCTTTCTTT. This chain joins TRBV12-3 or TRBV12-4 and TRBJ1-1; D ambiguous. V lost 6 bases and J 0 bases, leaving 8 bases between the germline ends. This CDR3 has 13 residues.